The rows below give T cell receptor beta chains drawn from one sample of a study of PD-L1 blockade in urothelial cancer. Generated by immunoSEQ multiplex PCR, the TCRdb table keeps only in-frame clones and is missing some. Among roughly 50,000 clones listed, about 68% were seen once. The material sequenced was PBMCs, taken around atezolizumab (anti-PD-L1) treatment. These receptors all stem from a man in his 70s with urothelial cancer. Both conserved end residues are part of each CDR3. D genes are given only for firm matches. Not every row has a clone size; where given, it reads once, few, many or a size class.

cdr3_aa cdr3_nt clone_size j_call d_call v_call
CSVEGAYNEQFF TGCAGCGTTGAGGGCGCCTACAATGAGCAGTTCTTC NA TRBJ2-1 NA TRBV29-1
CASSPTGQGGGFFTDTQYF TGTGCCAGCAGCCCCACCGGACAGGGGGGTGGGTTCTTCACAGATACGCAGTATTTT NA TRBJ2-3 TRBD1 TRBV7-6
CASNRYRGGLDTGELFF TGTGCCAGCAACCGTTACAGGGGTGGTTTGGACACCGGGGAGCTGTTTTTT NA TRBJ2-2 TRBD1 TRBV5-5
CASSVAPSGTSYNEQFF TGTGCCAGCAGCGTAGCTCCTAGCGGGACCTCCTACAATGAGCAGTTCTTC NA TRBJ2-1 TRBD2 TRBV9
CASSRTADYEQYF TGTGCCAGCAGTCGGACAGCAGACTACGAGCAGTACTTC NA TRBJ2-7 NA TRBV6-6
CATSRDLSSGSTGELFF TGTGCCACCAGCAGAGATCTGAGTAGCGGGAGCACCGGGGAGCTGTTTTTT NA TRBJ2-2 TRBD2 TRBV15
CASSPQRAGAYTEQFF TGTGCCAGCAGCCCCCAAAGAGCGGGGGCATACACGGAGCAGTTCTTC NA TRBJ2-1 TRBD2 TRBV5-4
CASSPGPYSEQFF TGTGCCAGCAGTCCAGGGCCCTACAGTGAGCAGTTCTTC NA TRBJ2-1 NA TRBV28
CRAERGETQYF TGCCGGGCGGAGCGGGGAGAGACCCAGTACTTC NA TRBJ2-5 TRBD2 TRBV29-1
CASSGDSTGELFF TGTGCCAGCAGTGGGGACAGCACCGGGGAGCTGTTTTTT NA TRBJ2-2 TRBD1 TRBV6-4
CASSGRTGMGYGYTF TGTGCCAGCAGTGGCCGGACAGGGATGGGCTATGGCTACACCTTC NA TRBJ1-2 TRBD1 TRBV2
CASGLGRDNQPQHF TGTGCTAGTGGGCTCGGACGGGACAATCAGCCCCAGCATTTT NA TRBJ1-5 NA TRBV12-5
CASSLLAGRGGTGELFF TGTGCCAGCAGTTTGCTAGCGGGCAGGGGGGGGACCGGGGAGCTGTTTTTT NA TRBJ2-2 NA TRBV28
CASSLQRNYGYTF TGTGCCAGTAGCCTACAGAGAAACTATGGCTACACCTTC NA TRBJ1-2 NA TRBV19
CASRPTTGNTIYF TGTGCCAGCAGGCCTACCACTGGAAACACCATATATTTT once TRBJ1-3 NA TRBV11-2
CASSVGPVRASTDTQYF TGTGCCAGCAGCGTAGGCCCCGTTAGAGCAAGCACAGATACGCAGTATTTT NA TRBJ2-3 NA TRBV9
CASSLTPGVDTEAFF TGTGCCAGCAGTTTAACCCCAGGGGTGGACACTGAAGCTTTCTTT few TRBJ1-1 NA TRBV28
CASSVEGLAGVGRDTDTQYF TGTGCCAGCAGCGTAGAAGGTCTGGCGGGAGTGGGTCGGGACACAGATACGCAGTATTTT NA TRBJ2-3 TRBD2 TRBV9
CASSISGDYGYTF TGTGCCAGTAGTATATCAGGGGACTATGGCTACACCTTC NA TRBJ1-2 NA TRBV19
CASSFRGHNSYEQYF TGTGCCAGCAGCTTTCGGGGACACAACTCCTACGAGCAGTACTTC once TRBJ2-7 NA TRBV7-2
CSVEGRGVTDTQYF TGCAGCGTTGAAGGCAGGGGGGTCACAGATACGCAGTATTTT NA TRBJ2-3 NA TRBV29-1
CASSPRTGTGLEQYF TGTGCCAGCAGCCCCCGAACCGGGACAGGGCTTGAGCAGTACTTC NA TRBJ2-7 TRBD1 TRBV9
CASGSARGAGPNTGELFF TGTGCTAGTGGTTCGGCCAGGGGGGCGGGTCCTAACACCGGGGAGCTGTTTTTT NA TRBJ2-2 NA TRBV12-5
CATSGYRDLDTEAFF TGTGCCACCAGCGGATACAGGGATCTGGACACTGAAGCTTTCTTT NA TRBJ1-1 NA TRBV15
CASSFVGLAGNEQFF TGTGCCAGCAGTTTTGTAGGACTAGCGGGGAATGAGCAGTTCTTC few TRBJ2-1 TRBD2 TRBV27
CASSFSGRGGTDTQYF TGTGCCAGCAGCTTTAGCGGGAGGGGGGGCACAGATACGCAGTATTTT once TRBJ2-3 TRBD2 TRBV11-2
CASSFSPGLGSLTDTQYF TGTGCCAGCAGTTTCAGTCCGGGACTAGGCTCCCTCACAGATACGCAGTATTTT NA TRBJ2-3 TRBD2 TRBV28
CASSPGLAADPSYEQYF TGTGCCAGCTCACCGGGACTAGCGGCAGACCCCTCCTACGAGCAGTACTTC NA TRBJ2-7 TRBD2 TRBV18
CASSSQGAGNQPQHF TGTGCCAGCAGTAGCCAGGGGGCGGGCAATCAGCCCCAGCATTTT NA TRBJ1-5 TRBD1 TRBV28
CASSETGGRALQQYF TGTGCCAGCAGTGAAACTGGCGGGAGGGCCCTGCAGCAGTACTTC NA TRBJ2-7 TRBD2 TRBV2
CASSLRGGQQETQYF TGCGCCAGCAGCCTCCGGGGAGGCCAACAAGAGACCCAGTACTTC once TRBJ2-5 NA TRBV5-1
CASSQGSVQAGDHYEQYF TGTGCCAGCAGCCAAGGTTCCGTCCAAGCGGGGGACCACTACGAGCAGTACTTC NA TRBJ2-7 TRBD2 TRBV4-2
CATGFGTDQETQYF TGTGCCACCGGTTTTGGGACAGACCAAGAGACCCAGTACTTC once TRBJ2-5 TRBD1 TRBV6-5
CASSGQVSNEQFF TGCGCCAGCAGCGGACAGGTGTCCAATGAGCAGTTCTTC few TRBJ2-1 TRBD1 TRBV5-1
CASSPGQGFSPLHF TGTGCCAGCAGCCCGGGACAGGGATTTTCACCCCTCCACTTT NA TRBJ1-6 TRBD1 TRBV6-6
CASSLGSGRGNEQFF TGTGCCAGCAGTTTGGGGAGCGGGAGAGGGAATGAGCAGTTCTTC NA TRBJ2-1 TRBD2 TRBV27
CAISESSLGRGETQYF TGTGCCATCAGTGAGTCGTCCCTAGGGCGGGGAGAGACCCAGTACTTC NA TRBJ2-5 NA TRBV10-3
CASTPRAEGTQYF TGTGCCAGTACCCCCCGGGCAGAGGGTACGCAGTATTTT NA TRBJ2-3 NA TRBV19
CATSGGGLAGQQFF TGTGCCACCAGCGGAGGCGGTCTAGCGGGACAGCAGTTCTTC NA TRBJ2-1 TRBD2 TRBV15
CASSQDPMNTEAFF TGTGCCAGCAGCCAAGACCCCATGAACACTGAAGCTTTCTTT NA TRBJ1-1 NA TRBV14
CASSPQGGNQPQHF TGTGCCAGCAGTCCTCAGGGCGGCAATCAGCCCCAGCATTTT NA TRBJ1-5 NA TRBV7-2
CASSPTANTEAFF TGTGCCAGCAGCCCGACAGCTAACACTGAAGCTTTCTTT NA TRBJ1-1 NA TRBV7-3
CASSLGQGRSQTQYF TGTGCCAGCAGCTTAGGACAGGGTAGAAGTCAGACCCAGTACTTC NA TRBJ2-5 TRBD1 TRBV7-8